This paragraph covers one T cell receptor beta chain sequence. Its specific antigen is unknown. Per-nucleotide qualities are absent, and no much larger clonotype sits a single base away. This specimen comes from a study of blood T cell repertoires in COVID-19 (dated by TCRdb to 2019 to 2021). As for the study more broadly: The collaborator samples originated in the United States, Italy and Spain and spanned the acute and convalescent phases of COVID-19. The prospective study material was composed of cDNA or gDNA derived from T cells, B-cell-depleted T cells, or PBMCs. The repertoires were released in a freely available public database meant as a resource for research on the immune response to SARS-CoV-2. Deeply sampled blood TCRbeta repertoires from subjects exposed to, actively infected with, or recovered from COVID-19 were included in the dataset. HLA class I and class II types, where available, came from metadata supplied by the sample provider rather than from assay-based typing. Nearly every sample came with metadata listing a de-identified subject ID, COVID-19 status, age in years and sex. The samples were drawn from two sources: the first 160 participants of the ongoing ImmuneRACE study, and over 950 subjects contributed by 6 global collaborators.

One collaborating source in Seattle enrolled patients while the patients were actively infected and followed the patients over time throughout the course of disease. Each collaborating institution followed its own protocols to collect whole blood in K2EDTA tubes. For TCRbeta analysis, collaborators shipped samples in one of three forms: frozen whole blood, isolated PBMCs, or DNA extracted from either of those sample types. TCRbeta CDR3 regions were amplified from genomic DNA by means of the immunoSEQ Assay, a bias-controlled multiplex PCR. In the paper's pipeline: The number of nucleated cells in each sample was estimated from the amplification of reference gene primers within the assay. To quantify the absolute abundance of each unique TCRbeta CDR3 rearrangement, sequence reads were collapsed and filtered. For each sample, productive Simpson clonality was calculated as the square root of Simpson's diversity index over productive rearrangements. Drawn from immuneACCESS, this table holds only the in-frame rearrangements with V and J called that TCRdb kept. Clones are partly lost; checked studies trace under half to an unresolved V gene and leave the rest unexplained. From that table come the V and J calls and clone size; the DNA was used to work out D and trimming. The sample data list about 160,000 clones, and 82% of these were observed just once. The biggest ten clones account for 6.5% to 9% of the sample.

Paper-wide results and their limitations: Clinical and demographic metadata were provided uncurated, with the amount varying by source and participant.

Including the terminal cysteine and phenylalanine, the CDR3 comprises 14 residues. Only CDR3 DNA remains: 42 bases, in frame from the first base. The germline V end is reduced by 7 bases and the J end by 3 bases; junction bases left unmatched: 6. The germline V gene sets CDR1 to MNHEY and CDR2 to SVGAGI. The sample consisted of peripheral blood. The sequence was obtained from a woman aged 40 to 50 with COVID-19, enrolled during active disease. This receptor chain uses TRBV6-5 and TRBJ2-3; 8 central bases correspond to TRBD2. The bases read TGTGCCAGCACCCCTAGCGGGCTTACAGATACGCAGTATTTT. The encoded protein is CASTPSGLTDTQYF.